The source of this T cell receptor (beta chain) is a study of T cells in Graves' hyperthyroidism and ophthalmopathy. Germline values: CDR1 LNHDA, CDR2 SQIVND (reference sequence). The V end lost 0 bases, the J end lost 0 bases, and 27 bases lay between the germline ends. The CDR3 is made up of 22 amino acids. Amplification of TCR beta CDR3 regions used RNA as the template. A set of HTBI primers served as the primers for a first-round RT-PCR of the TCR CDR3. TCRdb reanalysed the multiplex PCR reads using MiXCR and keeps one entry per CDR3 protein. The table lists about 840,000 distinct CDR3 sequences, more than 30% of them singletons.

The TCR originated in a man aged 18 to 30 with Graves' hyperthyroidism. The rearrangement links TRBV19 to TRBJ1-3, with a possible D match to TRBD1 (6 bases). Specimen: blood. This CDR3 reads CASSIDGTGTSTLQVSGNTIYF. CDR3 nucleotide sequence: TGTGCCAGTAGTATAGATGGAACCGGGACATCCACACTGCAGGTCTCTGGAAACACCATATATTTT.